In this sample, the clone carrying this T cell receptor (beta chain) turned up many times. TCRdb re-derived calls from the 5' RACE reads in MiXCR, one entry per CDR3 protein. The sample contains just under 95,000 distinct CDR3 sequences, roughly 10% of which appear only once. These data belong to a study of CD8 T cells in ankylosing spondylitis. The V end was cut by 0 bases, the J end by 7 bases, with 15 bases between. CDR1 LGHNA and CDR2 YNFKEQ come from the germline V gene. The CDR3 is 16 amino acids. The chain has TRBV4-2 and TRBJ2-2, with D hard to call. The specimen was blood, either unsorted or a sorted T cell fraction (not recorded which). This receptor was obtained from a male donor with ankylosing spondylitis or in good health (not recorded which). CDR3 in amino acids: CASSQDAEGFRGELFF. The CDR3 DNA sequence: TGTGCCAGCAGCCAAGATGCGGAAGGGTTTCGCGGGGAGCTGTTTTTT.